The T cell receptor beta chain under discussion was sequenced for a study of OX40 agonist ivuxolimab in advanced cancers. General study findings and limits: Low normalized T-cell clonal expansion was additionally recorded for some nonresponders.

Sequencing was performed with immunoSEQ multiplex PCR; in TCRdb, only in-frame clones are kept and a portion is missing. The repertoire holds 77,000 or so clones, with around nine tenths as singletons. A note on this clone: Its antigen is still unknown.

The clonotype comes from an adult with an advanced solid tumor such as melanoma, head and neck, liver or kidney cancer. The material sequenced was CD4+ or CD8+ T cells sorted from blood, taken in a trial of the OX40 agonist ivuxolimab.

The CDR3 loop reads CASLPGQGARVSGYTF. CDR3 nucleotides: TGTGCCAGTCTCCCGGGACAGGGGGCTCGAGTGAGTGGCTACACCTTC. The chain links TRBV19 to TRBJ1-2, with 12 nucleotides matching TRBD1. The V gene's germline CDR1 is LNHDA and CDR2 SQIVND (reference sequence). The J segment lost 7 bases and the V segment lost 8 bases, leaving 14 bases of the junction unmatched. The CDR3 covers 16 residues.